The 20 T cell receptor beta chains reported below all come from one sample, sequenced in a study of long-term antiretroviral therapy in people with HIV. Run at survey level, the immunoSEQ assay was version v3.0. Repertoires were generated with immunoSEQ multiplex PCR, while TCRdb's copy carries only in-frame clones and drops some. Altogether 25,000 to 30,000 clones are present, about 90% being singletons, with the ten largest covering 3.6%. Sequenced here: unsorted PBMCs, sampled 1.8 years after starting antiretroviral therapy. The receptors here all came from a young woman with HIV.

Here the CDR3 DNA reads TGTGCCATCAGTGAATCGGAAACTTTGAACACTGAAGCTTTCTTT. It yields the protein CAISESETLNTEAFF. This chain connects TRBV10-3 to TRBJ1-1; D unresolved. In germline, CDR1 is ENHRY, CDR2 SYGVKD. This CDR3 region has 15 residues. V was cut by 3 bases and J by 0 bases, with 11 bases left in between.

This clone was counted between two and nine times. The chain joins TRBV5-4 to TRBJ2-1, with D possibly TRBD1 on 6 matching bases. Trimming removed 0 bases from V and 6 bases from J, with 13 bases in between. The CDR3 is 15 residues long. Germline loops: CDR1 SGHNT, CDR2 YYREEE (reference sequence). The CDR3 sequence: CASSLEQGRSNEQFF. The CDR3 nucleotides read TGTGCCAGCAGCTTGGAACAGGGAAGAAGCAATGAGCAGTTCTTC.

The chain recombines TRBV7-2 with TRBJ2-3, with 14 nucleotides matching TRBD2. Germline loops: CDR1 SGHTA, CDR2 FQGNSA. Trimming cost V 1 base and J 6 bases; bases outside gene matches: 6. The CDR3 covers 17 residues. The CDR3 nucleotides are TGTGCCAGCAGCTTAGGTGCGGGACTAGCGGGGGCGGATACGCAGTATTTT. Its protein product is CASSLGAGLAGADTQYF.

The chain has TRBV9 and TRBJ2-5, with D hard to call. The CDR3 has 18 residues. Trimming removed 0 bases from V and 1 base from J, with 19 bases in between. Germline V gene data show CDR1 as SGDLS and CDR2 as YYNGEE. CDR3 DNA: TGTGCCAGCAGCGTAGAAGGAGATCTTTGGGCCTCCCAAGAGACCCAGTACTTC. Encoded protein: CASSVEGDLWASQETQYF.

This clone occurred once. The chain uses TRBV27 and TRBJ2-7, with D perhaps TRBD2 (5 bases). The CDR3 length is 17 residues. The V end was cut by 4 bases, the J end by 0 bases, with 19 bases between. Germline V gene data show CDR1 as MNHEY and CDR2 as SMNVEV (reference sequence). CDR3 bases: TGTGCCAGCAGTTCCCTATCGGTGGGAGAAACCTCCTACGAGCAGTACTTC. It is translated as CASSSLSVGETSYEQYF.

The chain carries TRBV7-6 and TRBJ2-7, with unresolved D. Deletions cut 5 bases from V and 3 bases from J, with 11 bases between. This CDR3 has 13 amino acids. In germline, CDR1 is SGHVS, CDR2 FNYEAQ. The CDR3 spells CASSPHPNYEQYF. DNA of the CDR3: TGTGCCAGCAGCCCCCACCCGAACTACGAGCAGTACTTC.

The chain is built from TRBV4-2 and TRBJ1-2; D uncertain. V lost 1 base, J lost 4 bases, and 10 bases lay in between. The germline V gene has CDR1 LGHNA and CDR2 YNFKEQ. The CDR3 is 14 residues long. The CDR3 spells CASSQASGSYGYTF. DNA for the CDR3: TGTGCCAGCAGCCAAGCATCGGGAAGCTATGGCTACACCTTC.

In this sample, this clone turned up a few times. The V gene is TRBV10-3, the J gene TRBJ2-7, with 7 positions matching TRBD2. V lost 10 bases and J lost 0; bases outside the gene matches: 3. Germline CDR1 is ENHRY and CDR2 is SYGVKD. This CDR3 region has 12 residues. CDR3 bases: TGTGCCACAACTAGCGACTCCTACGAGCAGTACTTC. The encoded protein is CATTSDSYEQYF.

This chain uses TRBV27 with TRBJ2-7, with unresolved D. Germline loops: CDR1 MNHEY, CDR2 SMNVEV (reference sequence). Trimming left V 4 bases short and J 2 bases short, with 12 bases between. The CDR3 runs to 14 residues. As DNA, the CDR3 is TGTGCCAGCAGTTCCATCCCAACCGCCTACGAGCAGTACTTC. Translation: CASSSIPTAYEQYF.

The rearrangement joins TRBV7-2 to TRBJ2-2; no definite D call. Per germline, CDR1 SGHTA and CDR2 FQGNSA. This CDR3 contains 15 residues. V was clipped by 5 bases and J by 4 bases, with 14 bases between them. The CDR3 loop reads CASSRSLSSTGELFF. The DNA of the CDR3 is TGTGCCAGCAGCCGTTCGTTATCGAGCACCGGGGAGCTGTTTTTT.

The chain is built from TRBV6-6 and TRBJ2-5; D not certain. The CDR3 is 13 residues long. The V and J ends lost 6 bases and 1 base respectively, with 9 bases between them. Germline loops: CDR1 MNHNY, CDR2 SVGAGI (reference sequence). DNA of the CDR3: TGTGCCAGCAGCGCTTGGGTCCAAGAGACCCAGTACTTC. Protein: CASSAWVQETQYF.

The V gene is TRBV5-8, the J gene TRBJ2-5; possible D gene TRBD1, 7 bases. This CDR3 spans 15 amino acids. The V end lost 0 bases, the J end lost 2 bases, and 11 bases lay between the germline ends. CDR1 and CDR2 (germline): SGHTS, YDEGEE. In DNA, the CDR3 is TGTGCCAGCAGCTTGGGGCGGGACAGACAAGAGACCCAGTACTTC. This sequence encodes CASSLGRDRQETQYF. The variable domain in full, completed from reference TRBV5-8 and TRBJ2-5, reads EAGVTQSPTHLIKTRGQQATLRCSPISGHTSVYWYQQALGLGLQFLLWYDEGEERNRGNFPPRFSGRQFPNYSSELNVNALELEDSALYLCASSLGRDRQETQYFGPGTRLLVL.

This sequence joins TRBV2 and TRBJ2-3; tentatively, D is TRBD1 (5 bases). Trimming shortened V by 6 bases and J by 1 base, and 14 bases separated the two germline ends. The CDR3 has 15 residues. CDR1 is SNHLY, CDR2 FYNNEI, per germline. CDR3 protein: CASSLIRGGTDTQYF. The DNA for the CDR3 is TGTGCCAGCAGCTTAATTAGGGGTGGCACAGATACGCAGTATTTT. Complete variable domain (other parts from reference TRBV2 and TRBJ2-3): EPEVTQTPSHQVTQMGQEVILRCVPISNHLYFYWYRQILGQKVEFLVSFYNNEISEKSEIFDDQFSVERPDGSNFTLKIRSTKLEDSAMYFCASSLIRGGTDTQYFGPGTRLTVL.

The chain is built from TRBV9 and TRBJ2-1; TRBD1 agrees at 9 bases. Unmatched junction bases numbered 11, after V lost 4 bases and J lost 6 bases. The CDR3 is made up of 16 amino acids. CDR1 SGDLS and CDR2 YYNGEE come from the germline V gene. CDR3 residues: CASSLGGGQGINEQFF. The CDR3 DNA reads as TGTGCCAGCAGCCTGGGGGGGGGACAGGGTATCAATGAGCAGTTCTTC.

The rearrangement uses TRBV29-1 and TRBJ1-2, with TRBD1 matching 9 bases. The V and J ends lost 4 bases and 6 bases, in that order; junction bases with no gene match: 6. The CDR3 runs 13 residues. Per germline, CDR1 SQVTM and CDR2 ANQGSEA. CDR3 bases: TGCAGCGTTGGCCCCGGGACAGGGAATGGCTACACCTTC. The encoded protein is CSVGPGTGNGYTF.

This rearrangement joins TRBV9 to TRBJ2-5; 10 bases line up with TRBD2. The CDR3 spans 16 residues. V lost 4 bases and J lost 5; bases outside the gene matches: 11. Looked up from germline, CDR1 is SGDLS and CDR2 is YYNGEE. This chain's CDR3 is CASSITSGKIEETQYF. The CDR3 DNA is TGTGCCAGCAGCATTACTAGCGGGAAGATCGAGGAGACCCAGTACTTC. The variable domain in full, completed from reference TRBV9 and TRBJ2-5, reads DSGVTQTPKHLITATGQRVTLRCSPRSGDLSVYWYQQSLDQGLQFLIQYYNGEERAKGNILERFSAQQFPDLHSELNLSSLELGDSALYFCASSITSGKIEETQYFGPGTRLLVL.

The chain carries TRBV10-3 and TRBJ1-2, with D maybe TRBD1 (5 bases). The germline CDR1 and CDR2 sequences are ENHRY and SYGVKD. Trimming removed 0 bases from V and 0 bases from J, with 11 bases in between. The CDR3 is 16 residues long. CDR3 coding DNA: TGTGCCATCAGTGAGTCCCTTCGACAGTCTAACTATGGCTACACCTTC. Translation gives CAISESLRQSNYGYTF.

As DNA, the CDR3 is TGTGCCAGCAGTACCCGGACTAGGTCATCCTACGAGCAGTACTTC. It codes for CASSTRTRSSYEQYF. The chain combines TRBV28 with TRBJ2-7; 7 positions match TRBD2. CDR3 length equals 15 residues. Germline lookup yields CDR1 MDHEN and CDR2 SYDVKM. V dropped 5 bases and J dropped 1; count of bases not matched to a gene: 8.

This clone was seen only a few times. The V gene is TRBV28, the J gene TRBJ2-3; TRBD1 aligns across 9 bases. CDR1 is MDHEN and CDR2 is SYDVKM in the germline V gene. This CDR3 spans 16 amino acids. The ends lost 3 bases at V and 3 bases at J; junction bases unmatched: 7. The CDR3 sequence is CASSFEQGAGTDTQYF. The CDR3, as DNA: TGTGCCAGCAGTTTCGAACAGGGGGCTGGGACAGATACGCAGTATTTT. Supplemented by reference TRBV28 and TRBJ2-3, the full variable domain reads DVKVTQSSRYLVKRTGEKVFLECVQDMDHENMFWYRQDPGLGLRLIYFSYDVKMKEKGDIPEGYSVSREKKERFSLILESASTNQTSMYLCASSFEQGAGTDTQYFGPGTRLTVL.

The chain has TRBV7-8 and TRBJ2-7; D is perhaps TRBD1 (6 bases). The CDR3 consists of 14 residues. The V end lost 5 bases, the J end lost 2 bases, and 13 bases lay between the germline ends. The germline gives CDR1 SGHVS, CDR2 FQNEAQ. Here the CDR3 DNA reads TGTGCCAGCAGCCCCGAGGACAGACCCTACGAGCAGTACTTC. Its translation: CASSPEDRPYEQYF.